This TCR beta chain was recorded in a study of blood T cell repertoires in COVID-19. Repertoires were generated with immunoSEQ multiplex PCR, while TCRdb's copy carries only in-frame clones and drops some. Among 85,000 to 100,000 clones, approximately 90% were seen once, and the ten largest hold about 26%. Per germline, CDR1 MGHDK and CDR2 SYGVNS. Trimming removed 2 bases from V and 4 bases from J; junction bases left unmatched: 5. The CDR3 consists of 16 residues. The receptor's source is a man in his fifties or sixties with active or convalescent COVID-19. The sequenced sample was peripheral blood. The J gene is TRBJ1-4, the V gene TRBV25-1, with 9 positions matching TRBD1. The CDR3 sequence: CASSEPWTGVNEKLFF. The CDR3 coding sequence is TGTGCCAGCAGTGAACCCTGGACAGGGGTTAATGAAAAACTGTTTTTT.